These 6 T cell receptor beta chains were sequenced from one sample in a study of OX40 agonist ivuxolimab in advanced cancers. Profiled with immunoSEQ multiplex PCR; TCRdb holds only in-frame clones, not every one. The sample includes roughly 35,000 clones, 81% of them seen just once. This specimen was CD4+ or CD8+ T cells sorted from blood, taken in a trial of the OX40 agonist ivuxolimab. The receptors were gathered from an adult with an advanced solid tumor such as melanoma, head and neck, liver or kidney cancer.

This chain uses TRBV27 with TRBJ2-5; 9 nucleotides agree with TRBD1. The germline V gene encodes CDR1 MNHEY and CDR2 SMNVEV (reference sequence). Trimming cost V 6 bases and J 11 bases; bases outside gene matches: 13. The length of the CDR3 is 14 residues. The CDR3 spells CASRGQGRPSEQYF. The DNA of the CDR3 is TGTGCCAGCAGAGGACAGGGGAGGCCAAGTGAGCAGTACTTC.

This clone was picked up one time. The genes are TRBV13 and TRBJ2-5, with TRBD2 matching 10 bases. This CDR3 spans 14 amino acids. J was trimmed by 4 bases and V by 8 bases; bases with no gene match: 7. Germline V gives CDR1 PRHDT, CDR2 FYEKMQ (reference sequence). CDR3 DNA sequence: TGTGCCAGCCTCCTAGCGGGAGAAGGAGAGACCCAGTACTTC. Translated: CASLLAGEGETQYF.

This clone showed up just once. This chain links TRBV5-5 with TRBJ2-7; 8 bases are shared with TRBD1. The CDR3 contains 14 residues. V shed 2 bases, J shed 7 bases, and the junction held 8 bases outside the gene matches. Germline V lookup: CDR1 SGHKS, CDR2 YYEKEE (reference sequence). The CDR3 reads CASSLDRGMGEQYF. In nucleotides, the CDR3 is TGTGCCAGCAGCTTAGACAGGGGCATGGGGGAGCAGTACTTC.

V usage is TRBV29-1 and J usage is TRBJ2-7; 14 nucleotides line up with TRBD2. V lost 6 bases and J lost 3; bases outside the gene matches: 4. Looked up from germline, CDR1 is SQVTM and CDR2 is ANQGSEA. The CDR3 runs 14 residues. CDR3: CSVGGTSGSYEQYF. The CDR3 DNA follows: TGCAGCGTAGGGGGGACTAGCGGGAGCTACGAGCAGTACTTC.

The rearrangement links TRBV28 to TRBJ1-3, with 9 bases fitting TRBD1. This CDR3 is 14 amino acids long. With 6 bases clipped from V and 0 bases from J, the junction kept 0 bases outside the gene matches. Germline values: CDR1 MDHEN, CDR2 SYDVKM. In nucleotides, the CDR3 is TGTGCCAGCAGGGACAGGGGCTCTGGAAACACCATATATTTT. It codes for CASRDRGSGNTIYF.

In DNA form, the CDR3 reads TGTGCCAGCAGACGTCCCTCTGGGGCCAACGTCCTGACTTTC. Protein sequence: CASRRPSGANVLTF. The chain joins TRBV7-2 to TRBJ2-6; D gene uncertain. Trimming took off 6 bases at V and 0 bases at J, with 6 bases between the two ends. The CDR3 has 14 residues. Germline values: CDR1 SGHTA, CDR2 FQGNSA.